These 26 T cell receptor beta chains were sequenced from one sample in a study of vaccination effects on CD4 cells after COVID-19. These receptors are not linked to any known antigen. Clones were read by immunoSEQ multiplex PCR, and TCRdb kept only the in-frame ones, dropping some. The table has roughly 42,000 clones, around three quarters seen once; the top ten hold 2.5% to 3%. Viral peptide pools were used in the ViraFEST assay to expand antigen-specific CD4+ T cells, and sequencing came afterward. Cultured cells yielded isolated CD4+ T cells after approximately nine days. Testing of the vaccine recipients showed negative nucleocapsid antibodies and no prior SARS-CoV-2 infection. The material sequenced was CD4+ T cells from PBMCs cultured with HCoV-NL63 spike peptides, taken before COVID-19 vaccination. The source is a human donor who received a COVID-19 vaccine.

The rearrangement joins TRBV2 to TRBJ2-5; 13 nucleotides agree with TRBD2. The germline V gene encodes CDR1 SNHLY and CDR2 FYNNEI. J was trimmed by 1 base and V by 5 bases; bases with no gene match: 4. This CDR3 is built from 16 residues. The CDR3 here is CASSLRLAGGQETQYF. The CDR3 DNA follows: TGTGCCAGCAGTTTAAGACTAGCGGGAGGCCAAGAGACCCAGTACTTC.

The chain links TRBV18 to TRBJ2-5; 7 positions agree with TRBD2. Germline-derived CDR1 and CDR2 are KGHSH and LQKENI. The CDR3 runs to 12 residues. J was trimmed by 5 bases and V by 9 bases; bases with no gene match: 6. This CDR3 is CASRRGGETQYF. CDR3 DNA sequence: TGTGCCAGTCGACGGGGAGGGGAGACCCAGTACTTC. Complete variable domain (other parts from reference TRBV18 and TRBJ2-5): NAGVMQNPRHLVRRRGQEARLRCSPMKGHSHVYWYRQLPEEGLKFMVYLQKENIIDESGMPKERFSAEFPKEGPSILRIQQVVRGDSAAYFCASRRGGETQYFGPGTRLLVL.

This chain uses TRBV20-1 with TRBJ1-1, with a weak D call TRBD1 (6 bases). The V end lost 3 bases, the J end lost 7 bases, and 9 bases lay between the germline ends. CDR3 length equals 11 residues. In germline, CDR1 is DFQATT, CDR2 SNEGSKA (reference sequence). The CDR3 protein is CSASGQYEAFF. DNA for the CDR3: TGCAGTGCTAGCGGACAGTATGAAGCTTTCTTT.

This sequence joins TRBV5-1 and TRBJ1-1, with TRBD1 as a possible D gene (5 bases). Germline values: CDR1 SGHRS, CDR2 YFSETQ. The CDR3 loop spans 15 amino acids. Trimming removed 1 base at V and 1 base at J, with 11 bases between. The CDR3 DNA reads as TGCGCCAGCAGCTTGTGGACATCCGAGAACACTGAAGCTTTCTTT. Residues: CASSLWTSENTEAFF.

The chain joins TRBV7-8 to TRBJ1-2; 8 bases are a match to TRBD1. This CDR3 is built from 14 residues. V shed 5 bases and J 5 bases; nucleotides not matched to a gene: 7. Germline values: CDR1 SGHVS, CDR2 FQNEAQ. DNA of the CDR3: TGTGCCAGCAGCAGAGACAGGGGCGGGTATGGCTACACCTTC. It specifies CASSRDRGGYGYTF.

The genes are TRBV28 and TRBJ2-3; 8 nucleotides agree with TRBD1. Germline V gene sequence: CDR1 MDHEN, CDR2 SYDVKM. CDR3 length equals 15 residues. Trimming took 1 base from V and 1 from J; bases not matched to a gene: 1. CDR3 DNA: TGTGCCAGCAGTTTATTGGGACAGGGCACAGATACGCAGTATTTT. Its protein is CASSLLGQGTDTQYF.

V is TRBV3-1 (or the pseudogene TRBV3-2) and J is TRBJ2-7; D unresolved. V was clipped by 3 bases and J by 4 bases, with 10 bases between them. The CDR3 runs to 13 residues. The germline V gene has CDR1 LGHDT and CDR2 YNNKEL (reference sequence). CDR3 in amino acids: CASSHGNKYEQYV. CDR3 DNA sequence: TGTGCCAGCAGCCACGGAAATAAATACGAGCAGTACGTC.

This clone was detected only a few times. This chain joins TRBV15 and TRBJ2-1; D perhaps matches TRBD1 (6 bases). Germline CDR1 and CDR2: LNHNV and YYDKDF (reference sequence). This CDR3 has 15 residues. V dropped 2 bases and J dropped 8 bases, with 16 bases sitting between them. CDR3 DNA: TGTGCCACCAGCAGACTCCCCAGGGGTCGGGATGAGCAGTTCTTC. Protein product: CATSRLPRGRDEQFF.

This rearrangement joins TRBV9 to TRBJ1-2; D ambiguous. Germline V gene sequence: CDR1 SGDLS, CDR2 YYNGEE. This CDR3 is 14 amino acids long. Deletions cut 0 bases from V and 0 bases from J, with 6 bases between. CDR3 amino acids: CASSVDLSNYGYTF. The CDR3 coding sequence is TGTGCCAGCAGCGTAGATCTGTCTAACTATGGCTACACCTTC.

This chain uses TRBV5-6 with TRBJ1-2, with a possible D match to TRBD1 (6 bases). The germline gives CDR1 SGHDT, CDR2 YYEEEE. This CDR3 region has 13 residues. V was pared by 7 bases and J by 6 bases, with 16 bases between. The CDR3 nucleotides are TGTGCCAGCGAAGGGGTGAACAGGGATGGCTACACCTTC. Its protein is CASEGVNRDGYTF.

This clone showed up just a few times. V gene TRBV3-1 (or the pseudogene TRBV3-2) combines with J gene TRBJ1-2, with D tentatively TRBD1 (6 bases). The CDR3 spans 13 residues. Trimming stripped 4 bases from V and 8 bases from J, with 14 bases between. Germline V gives CDR1 LGHDT, CDR2 YNNKEL (reference sequence). CDR3 nucleotides: TGTGCCAGCAGCCGACTACAGGGCGGCGGCTACACCTTC. Encoded protein: CASSRLQGGGYTF.

V and J are TRBV28 and TRBJ2-6; D remains ambiguous. This CDR3 spans 15 amino acids. V lost 6 bases, J lost 1 base, and 10 bases lay in between. The germline V gene encodes CDR1 MDHEN and CDR2 SYDVKM. Here the CDR3 DNA reads TGTGCCAGCAGCCCGGGCGGATCTGGGGCCAACGTCCTGACTTTC. Translation gives CASSPGGSGANVLTF.

The V gene is TRBV7-2, the J gene TRBJ2-7, with D possibly being TRBD1 or TRBD2 (5 bases each). With 1 base removed from V and 2 bases from J, the gap between germline ends came to 6 bases. In germline, CDR1 is SGHTA, CDR2 FQGNSA. The CDR3 covers 13 residues. DNA of the CDR3: TGTGCCAGCAGCTTAGTGGGGGCCTACGAGCAGTACGTC. Its translation: CASSLVGAYEQYV.

This sequence joins TRBV2 and TRBJ2-2; tentative D call: TRBD1 (5 bases). V was clipped by 3 bases and J by 4 bases, with 9 bases between them. CDR1 and CDR2 from the germline V gene are SNHLY and FYNNEI. This CDR3 has 14 residues. The CDR3 is CASSDARVTGELFF. CDR3 bases: TGTGCCAGCAGTGATGCCAGGGTCACCGGGGAGCTGTTTTTT.

V is TRBV24-1 and J is TRBJ2-5; 9 bases line up with TRBD1. The ends lost 4 bases at V and 7 bases at J; junction bases unmatched: 15. Germline CDR1 is KGHDR and CDR2 is SFDVKD. The CDR3 has 17 residues. The CDR3 spells CATSDYGQGTARVTQYF. CDR3 nucleotides: TGTGCCACCAGTGACTATGGACAGGGGACCGCAAGAGTGACCCAGTACTTC.

The chain is built from TRBV27 and TRBJ2-2, with D possibly matching TRBD2 (6 bases). From germline, CDR1 is MNHEY and CDR2 SMNVEV (reference sequence). The CDR3 is 14 amino acids. Deletions cut 3 bases from V and 6 bases from J, with 11 bases between. CDR3 sequence: CASSFWDSPGELFF. The CDR3 bases are TGTGCCAGCAGTTTTTGGGACTCCCCCGGGGAGCTGTTTTTT.

The CDR3 sequence is CASPRGPGLSGGSSTDTQYF. CDR3 sequence (DNA): TGTGCCAGCCCCCGCGGTCCGGGGCTTAGCGGGGGGTCTAGCACAGATACGCAGTATTTT. The chain joins TRBV5-8 to TRBJ2-3; 10 nucleotides align to TRBD2. Looked up from germline, CDR1 is SGHTS and CDR2 is YDEGEE. With 7 bases clipped from V and 0 bases from J, the junction kept 20 bases outside the gene matches. This CDR3 spans 20 amino acids. Full variable domain (rest looked up from reference TRBV5-8 and TRBJ2-3): EAGVTQSPTHLIKTRGQQATLRCSPISGHTSVYWYQQALGLGLQFLLWYDEGEERNRGNFPPRFSGRQFPNYSSELNVNALELEDSALYLCASPRGPGLSGGSSTDTQYFGPGTRLTVL.

The genes are TRBV6-5 and TRBJ2-1; a weak D match, TRBD1 (6 bases). The CDR3 extends over 14 amino acids. Germline CDR1 reads MNHEY; CDR2 reads SVGAGI. V lost 6 bases and J 2 bases, leaving 11 bases between the germline ends. In DNA form, the CDR3 reads TGTGCCAGCAGCCGACAGGCAACCTACAATGAGCAGTTCTTC. Residues: CASSRQATYNEQFF.

The chain employs TRBV5-5 and TRBJ1-6; D gene ambiguous. The CDR3 is 15 residues long. V dropped 0 bases and J dropped 0 bases, with 4 bases sitting between them. The germline CDR1 and CDR2 sequences are SGHKS and YYEKEE (reference sequence). The CDR3 here is CASSLASSYNSPLHF. Written as DNA, the CDR3 is TGTGCCAGCAGCTTGGCTAGCTCCTATAATTCACCCCTCCACTTT. Full variable domain (missing parts from reference TRBV5-5 and TRBJ1-6): DAGVTQSPTHLIKTRGQQVTLRCSPISGHKSVSWYQQVLGQGPQFIFQYYEKEERGRGNFPDRFSARQFPNYSSELNVNALLLGDSALYLCASSLASSYNSPLHFGNGTRLTVT.

This clone was seen just once. V gene TRBV30 combines with J gene TRBJ1-5; 9 nucleotides match TRBD1. The V gene end was trimmed by 5 bases and the J gene end by 5 bases; junction bases not matched to a gene: 7. CDR3 length equals 14 residues. In germline, CDR1 is GTSNPN, CDR2 SVGIG (reference sequence). The CDR3 bases are TGTGCCTGGTGGAGCCGGGACAGGGATCAGCCCCAGCATTTT. Its protein product is CAWWSRDRDQPQHF.

This clone was counted a single time. This rearrangement joins TRBV18 to TRBJ1-2, with D possibly matching TRBD1 (5 bases). The CDR3 loop spans 15 amino acids. V lost 6 bases to trimming and J lost 4 bases, with 18 bases between them. The germline gives CDR1 KGHSH, CDR2 LQKENI. The CDR3 is CASSTGPITPYGYTF. The CDR3 bases are TGTGCCAGCTCGACGGGACCGATCACTCCCTATGGCTACACCTTC.

The chain is built from TRBV27 and TRBJ2-7, with 16 bases aligning to TRBD2. With V trimmed by 6 bases and J by 4 bases, 18 bases remained unmatched. Per the germline V gene, CDR1 is MNHEY and CDR2 is SMNVEV (reference sequence). This CDR3 spans 20 amino acids. As DNA, the CDR3 is TGTGCCAGCAGAAAGCGGGGGACTAGCGGGGGGGCCCGCCTAAATTACGAGCAGTACGTC. Amino acid sequence: CASRKRGTSGGARLNYEQYV.

The chain combines TRBV9 with TRBJ1-1, with a tentative D call TRBD1 (5 bases). Trimming took off 0 bases at V and 1 base at J, with 10 bases between the two ends. The length of the CDR3 is 15 residues. Germline V gives CDR1 SGDLS, CDR2 YYNGEE. The DNA of the CDR3 is TGTGCCAGCAGCGTAGGGGGGTGGGGGAACACTGAAGCTTTCTTT. Translated: CASSVGGWGNTEAFF. The full variable domain, in which reference TRBV9 and TRBJ1-1 provide the parts outside the CDR3, is DSGVTQTPKHLITATGQRVTLRCSPRSGDLSVYWYQQSLDQGLQFLIQYYNGEERAKGNILERFSAQQFPDLHSELNLSSLELGDSALYFCASSVGGWGNTEAFFGQGTRLTVV.

The chain links TRBV28 to TRBJ1-2; no definite D call. The CDR3 contains 13 residues. Germline V gene lookup returns CDR1 MDHEN and CDR2 SYDVKM. V lost 8 bases to trimming and J lost 2 bases, with 12 bases between them. The CDR3 DNA follows: TGTGCCAGCCAGCCGAAACGGAACTATGGCTACACCTTC. This sequence encodes CASQPKRNYGYTF.

The genes are TRBV5-1 and TRBJ1-1; no clear D. CDR1 and CDR2 from the germline V gene are SGHRS and YFSETQ. Trimming left V 0 bases short and J 4 bases short, with 10 bases between. The CDR3 spans 14 residues. The CDR3 loop is CASSLGRLGTEAFF. CDR3 coding DNA: TGCGCCAGCAGCTTGGGCAGGTTGGGCACTGAAGCTTTCTTT.

The chain joins TRBV2 to TRBJ1-2, with D tentatively TRBD1 (6 bases). This CDR3 region has 15 residues. V lost 6 bases to trimming and J lost 8 bases, with 22 bases between them. The germline gives CDR1 SNHLY, CDR2 FYNNEI. The CDR3 bases are TGTGCCAGCAGGCCGGGACACGGGGATTCCCTGGGCTACACCTTC. It encodes CASRPGHGDSLGYTF.